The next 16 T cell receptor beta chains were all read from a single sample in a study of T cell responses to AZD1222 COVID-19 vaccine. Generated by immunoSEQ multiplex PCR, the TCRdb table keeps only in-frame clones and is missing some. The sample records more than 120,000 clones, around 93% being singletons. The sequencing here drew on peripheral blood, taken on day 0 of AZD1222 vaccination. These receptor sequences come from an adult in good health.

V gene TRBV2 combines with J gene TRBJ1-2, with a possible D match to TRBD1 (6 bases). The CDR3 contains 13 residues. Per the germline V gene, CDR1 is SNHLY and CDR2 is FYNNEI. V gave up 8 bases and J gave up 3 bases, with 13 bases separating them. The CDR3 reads CASLPGGDYGYTF. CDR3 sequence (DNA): TGTGCCAGCCTACCGGGGGGCGACTATGGCTACACCTTC.

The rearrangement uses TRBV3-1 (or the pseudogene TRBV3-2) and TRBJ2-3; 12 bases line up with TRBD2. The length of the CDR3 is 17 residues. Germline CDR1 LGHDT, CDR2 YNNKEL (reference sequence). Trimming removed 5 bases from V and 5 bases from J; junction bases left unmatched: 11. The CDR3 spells CASSFRLAGEGRDTQYF. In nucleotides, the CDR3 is TGTGCCAGCAGCTTTCGACTAGCGGGAGAGGGGCGAGATACGCAGTATTTT.

Written as DNA, the CDR3 is TGTGCCAGCAGCCGGGGAGTACAGGGGGCGCGCAATCAGCCCCAGCATTTT. It yields the protein CASSRGVQGARNQPQHF. The chain is built from TRBV5-6 and TRBJ1-5; 9 bases agree with TRBD1. The CDR3 runs to 17 residues. Germline CDR1 and CDR2: SGHDT and YYEEEE. V shed 4 bases, J shed 2 bases, and the junction held 10 bases outside the gene matches.

In DNA form, the CDR3 reads TGTGCCAGCAGTTACAGAGGTGCCTCCTACGAGCAGTACTTC. Translated, it gives CASSYRGASYEQYF. The chain uses TRBV6-2 or TRBV6-3 and TRBJ2-7; D remains ambiguous. The V gene lost 2 bases and the J gene lost 0 bases, with 8 bases spanning the gap. CDR1 is MNHEY and CDR2 is SVGEGT in the germline V gene. The CDR3 contains 14 residues.

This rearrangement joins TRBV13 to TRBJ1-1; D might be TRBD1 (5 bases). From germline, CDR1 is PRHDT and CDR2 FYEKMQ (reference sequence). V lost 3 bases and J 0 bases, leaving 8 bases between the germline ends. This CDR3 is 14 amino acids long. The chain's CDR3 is CASSFGTVNTEAFF. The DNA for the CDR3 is TGTGCCAGCAGCTTCGGGACGGTGAACACTGAAGCTTTCTTT.

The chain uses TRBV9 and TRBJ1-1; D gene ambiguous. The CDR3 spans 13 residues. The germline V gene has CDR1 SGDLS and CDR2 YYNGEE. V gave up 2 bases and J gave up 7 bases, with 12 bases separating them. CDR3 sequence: CASSVEPGVEAFF. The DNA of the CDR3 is TGTGCCAGCAGCGTGGAGCCAGGTGTTGAAGCTTTCTTT.

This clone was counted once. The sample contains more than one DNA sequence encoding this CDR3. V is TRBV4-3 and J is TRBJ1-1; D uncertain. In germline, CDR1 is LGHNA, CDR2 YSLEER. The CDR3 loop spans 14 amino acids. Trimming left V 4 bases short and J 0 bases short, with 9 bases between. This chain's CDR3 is CASSPSRLNTEAFF. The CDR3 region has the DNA TGCGCCAGCAGCCCAAGCCGGTTGAACACTGAAGCTTTCTTT.

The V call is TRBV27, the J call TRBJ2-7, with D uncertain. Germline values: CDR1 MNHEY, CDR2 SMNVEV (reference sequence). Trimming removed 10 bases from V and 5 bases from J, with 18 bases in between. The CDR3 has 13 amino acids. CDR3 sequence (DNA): TGTGCCACCAGCAGGACCCACTTCCACGAGCAGTACTTC. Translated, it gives CATSRTHFHEQYF.

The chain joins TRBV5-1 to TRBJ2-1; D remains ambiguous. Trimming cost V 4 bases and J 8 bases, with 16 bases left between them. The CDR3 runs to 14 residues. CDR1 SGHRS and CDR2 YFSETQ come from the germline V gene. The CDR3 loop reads CASSQTLGVDEQFF. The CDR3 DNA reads TGCGCCAGCAGCCAGACTCTTGGGGTGGATGAGCAGTTCTTC.

This chain's CDR3 is CASSLNIENYGYTF. In DNA form, the CDR3 reads TGTGCCAGCAGCTTAAACATAGAAAACTATGGCTACACCTTC. The chain recombines TRBV5-4 with TRBJ1-2; D uncertain. Germline CDR1 and CDR2: SGHNT and YYREEE (reference sequence). V was cut by 2 bases and J by 2 bases, with 10 bases left in between. The CDR3 sequence is 14 residues long.

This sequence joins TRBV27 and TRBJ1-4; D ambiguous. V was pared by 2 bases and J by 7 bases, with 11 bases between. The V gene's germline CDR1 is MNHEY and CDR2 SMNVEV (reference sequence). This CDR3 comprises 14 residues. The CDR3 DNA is TGTGCCAGCAGTTTACTAGGGTATGGTGAAAAACTGTTTTTT. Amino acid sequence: CASSLLGYGEKLFF.

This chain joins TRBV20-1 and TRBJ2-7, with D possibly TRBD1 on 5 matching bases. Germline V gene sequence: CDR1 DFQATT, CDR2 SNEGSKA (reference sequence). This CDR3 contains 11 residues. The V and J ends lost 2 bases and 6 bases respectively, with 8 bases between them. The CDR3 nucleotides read TGCAGTGCTAGACAGGGTGGCGAGCAGTACTTC. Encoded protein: CSARQGGEQYF.

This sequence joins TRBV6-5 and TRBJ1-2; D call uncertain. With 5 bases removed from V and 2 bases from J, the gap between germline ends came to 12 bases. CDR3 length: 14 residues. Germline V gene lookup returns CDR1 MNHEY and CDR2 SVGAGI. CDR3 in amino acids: CASSPRHLNYGYTF. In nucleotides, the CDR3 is TGTGCCAGCAGTCCCAGACACTTGAACTATGGCTACACCTTC.

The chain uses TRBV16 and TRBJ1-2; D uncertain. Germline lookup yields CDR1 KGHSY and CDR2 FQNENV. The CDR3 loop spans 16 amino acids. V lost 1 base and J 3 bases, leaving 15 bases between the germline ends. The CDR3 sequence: CASSQFTPLADYGYTF. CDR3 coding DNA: TGTGCCAGCAGCCAATTCACTCCCCTCGCGGACTATGGCTACACCTTC.

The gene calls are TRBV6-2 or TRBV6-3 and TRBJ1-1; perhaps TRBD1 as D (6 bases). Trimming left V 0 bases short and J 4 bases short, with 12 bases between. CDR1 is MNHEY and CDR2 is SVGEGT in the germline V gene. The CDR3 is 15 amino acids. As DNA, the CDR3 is TGTGCCAGCAGTTACTCCGGACAGCCGGGCACTGAAGCTTTCTTT. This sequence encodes CASSYSGQPGTEAFF.

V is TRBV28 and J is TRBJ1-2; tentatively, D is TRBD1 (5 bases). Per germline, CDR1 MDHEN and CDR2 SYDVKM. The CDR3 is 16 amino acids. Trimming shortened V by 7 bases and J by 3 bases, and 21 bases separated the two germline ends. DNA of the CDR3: TGTGCCAGCATCCTACGAGTTCCTTCCAGGGACTATGGCTACACCTTC. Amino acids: CASILRVPSRDYGYTF.